The rows below give T cell receptor beta chains drawn from one sample of a study of blood T cell repertoires in COVID-19. The repertoire was sequenced with immunoSEQ multiplex PCR; TCRdb's copy has only in-frame clones and lacks some. The sample shows about 410,000 clones, 90% of them seen only once. Sequences were obtained from PBMCs or T cells enriched from blood (not recorded which). These receptors all stem from a man aged 18 to 30 who had recovered from COVID-19. Each CDR3 is given with its conserved first and last residue.

V: TRBV2; length: 15; CDR3: CASSAAAGESGKLFF
V: TRBV6-6; length: 19; CDR3: CASSPQKLAPSSATGELFF
V: TRBV10-2; length: 17; CDR3: CASMSGPGGLARREQYF
V: TRBV6-4; length: 11; CDR3: CASGATKTQYF
V: TRBV19; length: 15; CDR3: CASSITGTKNEKLFF
V: TRBV9; length: 13; CDR3: CASSATASYGYTF
V: TRBV5-1; length: 14; CDR3: CASSSGTVGYEQYF
V: TRBV28; length: 12; CDR3: CASSLSRQPQHF
V: TRBV28; length: 17; CDR3: CASSPQGLAGGIDTQYF
V: TRBV5-1; length: 17; CDR3: CASSHKTASANTGELFF
V: TRBV10-3; length: 15; CDR3: CAIRGEGTAGNTIYF
V: TRBV30; length: 13; CDR3: CAWGQNTNEKLFF
V: TRBV29-1; length: 14; CDR3: CSVRSLGSTDTQYF
V: TRBV28; length: 14; CDR3: CASGRGWAPYEQYF
V: TRBV12-5; length: 16; CDR3: CASGLVLNRGNYGYTF
V: TRBV9; length: 15; CDR3: CASSGSTVANEKLFF
V: TRBV19; length: 14; CDR3: CASSTGGDGEKLFF
V: TRBV2; length: 11; CDR3: CASSDSYGYTF
V: TRBV19; length: 16; CDR3: CASSVSVQGAGNTIYF
V: TRBV5-1; length: 17; CDR3: CASSLALGGKTHNEQFF
V: TRBV5-6; length: 14; CDR3: CASSATGDTGELFF
V: TRBV6-5; length: 14; CDR3: CASRAAPSTDTQYF
V: TRBV19; length: 15; CDR3: CASSIQGSQNTEAFF
V: TRBV19; length: 12; CDR3: CARTTGDYGYTF
V: TRBV7-3; length: 13; CDR3: CASSSQTGVGYTF
V: TRBV2; length: 13; CDR3: CASATAYSYEQYF
V: TRBV19; length: 15; CDR3: CASSTTSGSYNEQFF
V: TRBV2; length: 13; CDR3: CASTVQGDYGYTF
V: TRBV11-3; length: 13; CDR3: CASSAGKNSPLHF
V: TRBV18; length: 14; CDR3: CASSPQGSYNEQFF
V: TRBV25-1; length: 15; CDR3: CASSEAGGPQNEQFF
V: TRBV28; length: 16; CDR3: CASSSVQGFVSTEAFF
V: TRBV7-9; length: 14; CDR3: CASSLLDRDYGYTF